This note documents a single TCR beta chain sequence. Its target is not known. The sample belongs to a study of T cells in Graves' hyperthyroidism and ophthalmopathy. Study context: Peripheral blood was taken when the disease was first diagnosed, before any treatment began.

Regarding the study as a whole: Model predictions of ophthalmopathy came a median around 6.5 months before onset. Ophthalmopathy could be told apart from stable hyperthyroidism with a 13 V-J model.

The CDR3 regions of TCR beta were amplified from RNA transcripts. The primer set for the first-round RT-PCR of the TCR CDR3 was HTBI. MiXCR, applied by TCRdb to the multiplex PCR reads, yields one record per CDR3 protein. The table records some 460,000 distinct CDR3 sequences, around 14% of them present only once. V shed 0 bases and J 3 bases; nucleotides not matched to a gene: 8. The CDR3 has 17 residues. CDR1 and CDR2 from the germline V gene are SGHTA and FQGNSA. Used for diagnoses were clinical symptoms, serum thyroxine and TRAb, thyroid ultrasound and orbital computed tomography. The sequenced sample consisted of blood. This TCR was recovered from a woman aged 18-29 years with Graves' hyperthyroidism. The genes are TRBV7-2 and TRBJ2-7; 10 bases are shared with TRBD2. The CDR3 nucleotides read TGTGCCAGCAGCTTAGCGGCACTAGCGGGAACCTTCTACGAGCAGTACTTC. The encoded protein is CASSLAALAGTFYEQYF.